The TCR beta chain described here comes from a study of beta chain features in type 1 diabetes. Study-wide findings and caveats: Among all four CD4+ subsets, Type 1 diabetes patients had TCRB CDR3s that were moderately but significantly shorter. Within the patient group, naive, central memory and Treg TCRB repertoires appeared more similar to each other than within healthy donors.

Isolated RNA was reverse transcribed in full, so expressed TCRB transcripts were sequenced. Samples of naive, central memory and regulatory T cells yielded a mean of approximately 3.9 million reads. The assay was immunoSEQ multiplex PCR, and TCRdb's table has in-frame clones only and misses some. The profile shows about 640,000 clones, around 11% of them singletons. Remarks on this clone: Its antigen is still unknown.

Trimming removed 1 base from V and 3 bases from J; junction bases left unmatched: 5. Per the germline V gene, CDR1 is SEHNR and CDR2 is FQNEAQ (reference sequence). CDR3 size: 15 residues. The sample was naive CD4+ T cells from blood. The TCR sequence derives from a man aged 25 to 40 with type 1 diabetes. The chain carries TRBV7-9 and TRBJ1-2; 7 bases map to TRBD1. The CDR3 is CASSLVNRGYYGYTF. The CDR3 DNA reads TGTGCCAGCAGCTTAGTAAACAGGGGCTACTATGGCTACACCTTC.